One and the same sample provided the 12 T cell receptor beta chains below, sequenced in a study of blood T cell repertoires in COVID-19. Clones were sequenced by immunoSEQ multiplex PCR, and TCRdb holds only the in-frame ones, with some missing. The sample yields roughly 330,000 clones, over 80% seen once. The sequenced material came from PBMCs or T cells enriched from blood (not recorded which). The source of these receptors is a young man who had recovered from COVID-19.

V gene TRBV11-3 combines with J gene TRBJ2-7; TRBD1 is a possible D gene (6 bases). This CDR3 has 15 residues. V lost 5 bases, J lost 0 bases, and 14 bases lay in between. Looked up from germline, CDR1 is SGHNT and CDR2 is YENEEA. CDR3: CASSRPSTGSYEQYF. The DNA for the CDR3 is TGTGCCAGCAGCCGCCCGTCGACAGGCTCCTACGAGCAGTACTTC. Full variable domain (outside the CDR3, taken from reference TRBV11-3 and TRBJ2-7): EAGVVQSPRYKIIEKKQPVAFWCNPISGHNTLYWYLQNLGQGPELLIRYENEEAVDDSQLPKDRFSAERLKGVDSTLKIQPAELGDSAVYLCASSRPSTGSYEQYFGPGTRLTVT.

The chain carries TRBV19 and TRBJ2-1, with 9 bases identical to TRBD1. The CDR3 contains 15 residues. In germline, CDR1 is LNHDA, CDR2 SQIVND (reference sequence). J gave up 9 bases and V 2 bases, and 8 bases lay outside the gene matches. CDR3 region: CASSIMSEGQGEQFF. CDR3 in DNA: TGTGCCAGTAGTATAATGTCCGAGGGACAGGGTGAGCAGTTCTTC.

There are a few counts of this clone. This chain joins TRBV11-2 and TRBJ2-7; tentative D call: TRBD2 (6 bases). CDR1 is SGHAT and CDR2 is FQNNGV in the germline V gene. CDR3 length equals 17 residues. V was shortened by 0 bases and J by 4 bases, with 19 bases between the two germline ends. CDR3 sequence reads: CASSLESVDSGVYEQYF. DNA for the CDR3: TGTGCCAGCAGCTTAGAATCGGTAGATAGCGGAGTGTACGAGCAGTACTTC.

Regarding this clone: The sample holds other DNA sequences that translate to the same CDR3. The chain couples TRBV19 to TRBJ2-5; D may be TRBD1 (5 bases). CDR1 is LNHDA, CDR2 SQIVND, per germline (reference sequence). The V end lost 3 bases, the J end lost 4 bases, and 6 bases lay between the germline ends. The CDR3 is 12 residues long. CDR3 in DNA: TGTGCCAGTAGTATCACAGGAGAGACCCAGTACTTC. This sequence encodes CASSITGETQYF.

The count of this clone is one. This sequence joins TRBV28 and TRBJ2-7; 7 bases are shared with TRBD2. The germline gives CDR1 MDHEN, CDR2 SYDVKM. The CDR3 sequence is 15 residues long. Trimming took 4 bases from V and 6 from J; bases not matched to a gene: 12. The CDR3 is CASSSILPGGSEQYF. CDR3 coding DNA: TGTGCCAGCAGTTCCATACTCCCCGGGGGGTCCGAGCAGTACTTC.

V usage is TRBV18 and J usage is TRBJ2-1; the D gene is possibly TRBD2 (7 bases). The V gene lost 3 bases and the J gene lost 8 bases, with 17 bases spanning the gap. This CDR3 spans 15 amino acids. CDR1 is KGHSH, CDR2 LQKENI, per germline. The CDR3 region has the DNA TGTGCCAGCTCACCCGTTTCACAGGGAGGGGATGAGCAGTTCTTC. It specifies CASSPVSQGGDEQFF.

The rearrangement uses TRBV24-1 and TRBJ1-2; D possibly corresponds to TRBD1 (5 bases). This CDR3 contains 15 residues. Trimming pared 4 bases from V and 8 bases from J, leaving 19 bases between. In germline, CDR1 is KGHDR, CDR2 SFDVKD. The chain's CDR3 is CATSDHTTGFGGYTF. CDR3 DNA sequence: TGTGCCACCAGTGACCATACTACAGGCTTTGGGGGCTACACCTTC.

The chain joins TRBV7-3 to TRBJ2-7, with D possibly matching TRBD1 (6 bases). V was pared by 7 bases and J by 1 base, with 14 bases between. Germline V gives CDR1 SGHTA, CDR2 FQGTGA. The CDR3 covers 14 residues. The CDR3 nucleotides read TGTGCCAGCAATAAGGGGGTACGTTCCTACGAGCAGTACTTC. Amino acids: CASNKGVRSYEQYF.

This chain uses TRBV18 with TRBJ2-3; 14 nucleotides align to TRBD2. Per germline, CDR1 KGHSH and CDR2 LQKENI. The V and J ends lost 2 bases and 6 bases, in that order; junction bases with no gene match: 10. CDR3 length: 18 amino acids. CDR3 sequence reads: CASSPGSTGLAGADTQYF. The CDR3 region has the DNA TGTGCCAGCTCACCAGGTTCGACGGGACTAGCGGGGGCCGATACGCAGTATTTT.

The chain has TRBV5-5 and TRBJ2-5; 7 positions match TRBD2. Germline trimming cut 1 base from V and 5 bases from J; bases unmatched to any gene: 2. The CDR3 length is 13 residues. Germline loops: CDR1 SGHKS, CDR2 YYEKEE (reference sequence). CDR3 in DNA: TGTGCCAGCAGCTTGAGGGGAGGGGAGACCCAGTACTTC. This gives the protein CASSLRGGETQYF. The full variable domain, its missing parts supplied by reference TRBV5-5 and TRBJ2-5, is DAGVTQSPTHLIKTRGQQVTLRCSPISGHKSVSWYQQVLGQGPQFIFQYYEKEERGRGNFPDRFSARQFPNYSSELNVNALLLGDSALYLCASSLRGGETQYFGPGTRLLVL.

The chain employs TRBV18 and TRBJ1-6, with 7 bases that match TRBD1. CDR3 size: 13 residues. Germline CDR1 and CDR2: KGHSH and LQKENI. Trimming took 5 bases from V and 8 from J; bases not matched to a gene: 3. The CDR3, as DNA: TGTGCCAGCTCAAGGGGGCAAGATTCACCCCTCCACTTT. As protein: CASSRGQDSPLHF.

The table lists this clone with a count of one. The gene calls are TRBV13 and TRBJ1-6; 7 positions match TRBD1. The V segment lost 5 bases and the J segment 9 bases; nucleotides outside the gene matches: 16. Germline lookup yields CDR1 PRHDT and CDR2 FYEKMQ (reference sequence). The CDR3 spans 17 residues. The CDR3, as DNA: TGTGCCAGCAGCCTAAACGTAAGACAGGGAAGAACTTCACCCCTCCACTTT. It specifies CASSLNVRQGRTSPLHF.